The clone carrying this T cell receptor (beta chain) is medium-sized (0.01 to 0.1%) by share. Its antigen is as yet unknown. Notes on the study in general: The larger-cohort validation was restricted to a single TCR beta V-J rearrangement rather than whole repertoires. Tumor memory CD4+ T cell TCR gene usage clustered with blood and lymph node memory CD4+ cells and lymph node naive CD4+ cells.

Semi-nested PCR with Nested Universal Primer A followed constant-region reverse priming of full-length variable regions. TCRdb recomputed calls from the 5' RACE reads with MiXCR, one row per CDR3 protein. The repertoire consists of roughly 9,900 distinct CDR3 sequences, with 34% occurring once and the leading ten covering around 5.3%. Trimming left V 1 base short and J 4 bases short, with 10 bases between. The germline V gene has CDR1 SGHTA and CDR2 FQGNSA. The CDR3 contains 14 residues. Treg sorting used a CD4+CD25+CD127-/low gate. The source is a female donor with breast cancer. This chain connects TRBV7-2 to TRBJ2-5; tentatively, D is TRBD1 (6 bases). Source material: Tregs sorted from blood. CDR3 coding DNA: TGTGCCAGCAGCTTAGAGGGGGTCATAGAGACCCAGTACTTC. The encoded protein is CASSLEGVIETQYF.